This T cell receptor (beta chain) was identified in a study of cytomegalovirus exposure and HLA in healthy donors. Study at large: Roughly 80 million unique TCRs from HLA-typed donors made up an early data release.

The V end was cut by 5 bases, the J end by 8 bases, with 23 bases between. The CDR3 has 16 residues. Germline CDR1 reads SGHNT; CDR2 reads YENEEA. Study results and caveats: There were a few CMV-associated chains whose specificity for CMV antigens was confirmed in vitro. The authors enumerated 150 to 200 TCR beta chains as linked to cytomegalovirus. Follow-up analysis later connected one missense variant in DCLRE1C with trimming of TCR beta V- and J-genes.

As regards this clone: Antigen unknown.

The PCR made use of 60 Vbeta and 13 Jbeta primers. Assay: immunoSEQ multiplex PCR; the TCRdb copy retains only in-frame clones and omits some. The sample gives around 100,000 clones, under 85% of which show up once; 4.8% is in the top ten. This chain connects TRBV11-3 to TRBJ2-3; D perhaps matches TRBD2 (6 bases). The source material was PBMCs. This TCR came from a man in his thirties or forties in good health and CMV-seropositive. The CDR3 protein is CASSRTGTGDRITQYF. The CDR3 DNA follows: TGTGCCAGCAGCCGGACTGGGACGGGGGATAGGATTACGCAGTATTTT.